This TCR beta chain was sequenced for a study of cytomegalovirus exposure and HLA in healthy donors. This CDR3 region has 14 residues. From germline, CDR1 is ENHRY and CDR2 SYGVKD. Trimming removed 2 bases at V and 4 bases at J, with 9 bases between. Profiling relied on immunoSEQ multiplex PCR, and the TCRdb table lists in-frame clones only, not all of them. The sample records 60,000 to 65,000 clones, roughly 96% being singletons. V and J are TRBV10-3 and TRBJ2-1; D unresolved. This TCR was recovered from a woman between 18 and 29 years old in good health and CMV-seropositive. The sequenced sample was PBMCs. The DNA of the CDR3 is TGTGCCATCAGTGAGACCAACAGTTACAATGAGCAGTTCTTC. Protein: CAISETNSYNEQFF.